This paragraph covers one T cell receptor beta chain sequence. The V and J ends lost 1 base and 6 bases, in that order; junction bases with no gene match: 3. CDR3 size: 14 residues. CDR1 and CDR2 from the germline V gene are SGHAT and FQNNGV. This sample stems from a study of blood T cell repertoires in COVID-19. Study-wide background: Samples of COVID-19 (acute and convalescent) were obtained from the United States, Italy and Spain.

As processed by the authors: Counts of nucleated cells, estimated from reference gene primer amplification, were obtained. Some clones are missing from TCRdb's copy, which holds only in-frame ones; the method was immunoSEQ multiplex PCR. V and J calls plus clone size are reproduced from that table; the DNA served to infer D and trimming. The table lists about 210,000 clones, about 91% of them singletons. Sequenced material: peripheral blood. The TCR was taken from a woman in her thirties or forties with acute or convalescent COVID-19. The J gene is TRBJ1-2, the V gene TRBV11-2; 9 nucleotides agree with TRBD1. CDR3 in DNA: TGTGCCAGCAGCTTAGGACAGGGGGAGGATGGCTACACCTTC. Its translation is CASSLGQGEDGYTF.